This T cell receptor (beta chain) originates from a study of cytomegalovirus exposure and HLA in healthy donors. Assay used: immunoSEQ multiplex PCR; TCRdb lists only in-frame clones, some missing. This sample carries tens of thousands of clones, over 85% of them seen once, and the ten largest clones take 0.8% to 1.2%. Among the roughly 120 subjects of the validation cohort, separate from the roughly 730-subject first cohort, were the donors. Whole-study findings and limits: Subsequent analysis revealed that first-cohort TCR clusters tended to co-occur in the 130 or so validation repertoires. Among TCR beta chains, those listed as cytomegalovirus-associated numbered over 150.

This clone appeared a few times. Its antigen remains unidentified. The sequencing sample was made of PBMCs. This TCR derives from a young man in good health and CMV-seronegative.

The CDR3 DNA reads as TGTGCCAGCAGTATCGATCCTAGGAGCAATCAGCCCCAGCATTTT. Translated, it gives CASSIDPRSNQPQHF. The gene calls are TRBV5-5 and TRBJ1-5; D is unclear. The CDR3 is 15 amino acids. V lost 5 bases, J lost 1 base, and 13 bases lay in between. In germline, CDR1 is SGHKS, CDR2 YYEKEE (reference sequence).